This is a list of T cell receptor beta chains from one sample in a study of shared clonotypes between healthy human individuals. TCRdb keeps only in-frame clones here, not all; method: immunoSEQ multiplex PCR. The sample includes hundreds of thousands of clones, about 98% seen only once; the top ten take 0.3%. The sequencing sample was made of naive CD8+ T cells sorted from blood. The receptor source for this set is a man aged 25 to 40 in good health. CDR3s include the opening cysteine and the closing phenylalanine or tryptophan. The D gene is left open where the match is weak. Not all rows give a size; the values are once, few, many and, for expanded clones, a class.

V gene,J gene,D gene,clone size,CDR3 length,CDR3 protein,CDR3 DNA
TRBV6-5,TRBJ1-1,TRBD1,-,14,CASTWTGASTEAFF,TGTGCCAGCACCTGGACAGGGGCCTCCACTGAAGCTTTCTTT
TRBV7-9,TRBJ2-1,-,once,12,CASSSGVNEQFF,TGTGCCAGCAGCTCAGGAGTCAATGAGCAGTTCTTC
TRBV7-9,TRBJ2-2,-,-,15,CASSLQGLDTGELFF,TGTGCCAGCAGCCTCCAGGGACTTGACACCGGGGAGCTGTTTTTT
TRBV11-2,TRBJ2-3,-,-,14,CASSLMGPRDTQYF,TGTGCCAGCAGCCTAATGGGACCCCGGGATACGCAGTATTTT
TRBV7-9,TRBJ2-3,-,-,13,CASSLVLGDTQYF,TGTGCCAGCAGCTTAGTGCTGGGTGATACGCAGTATTTT
TRBV27,TRBJ2-3,TRBD2,-,16,CASIPSVAGGTDTQYF,TGTGCCAGCATTCCCTCTGTCGCGGGAGGGACAGATACGCAGTATTTT
TRBV7-9,TRBJ2-3,-,-,18,CASSFEAGLGEFTDTQYF,TGTGCCAGCAGCTTTGAGGCAGGGCTGGGGGAATTCACAGATACGCAGTATTTT
TRBV28,TRBJ2-1,TRBD2,-,15,CASSLGTSVYNEQFF,TGTGCCAGCAGTTTAGGGACTAGCGTCTACAATGAGCAGTTCTTC
TRBV14,TRBJ2-5,-,-,17,CASSQSRTSMYQETQYF,TGTGCCAGCAGCCAAAGCAGAACTAGCATGTACCAAGAGACCCAGTACTTC
TRBV10-1,TRBJ2-2,TRBD2,-,16,CASRAGTSGNTGELFF,TGCGCCAGCAGAGCCGGGACTAGCGGGAACACCGGGGAGCTGTTTTTT
TRBV7-9,TRBJ2-7,-,-,13,CASSGPLGSEQYF,TGTGCCAGCAGCGGACCCTTGGGTTCCGAGCAGTACTTC
TRBV11-2,TRBJ2-1,-,-,16,CASSRVKSVTYNEQFF,TGTGCCAGCAGCCGGGTAAAGTCTGTTACATACAATGAGCAGTTCTTC
TRBV11-2,TRBJ1-1,-,-,11,CASSLATEAFF,TGTGCCAGCAGCTTAGCTACTGAAGCTTTCTTT
TRBV9,TRBJ2-3,TRBD2,-,17,CASSVELAEQAADTQYF,TGTGCCAGCAGCGTAGAGCTAGCGGAGCAGGCGGCAGATACGCAGTATTTT
TRBV29-1,TRBJ2-7,TRBD1,-,13,CSVEQGAPYEQYF,TGCAGCGTTGAACAGGGGGCTCCGTACGAGCAGTACTTC
TRBV10-2,TRBJ2-7,TRBD2,-,15,CASSRLAGGPHEQYF,TGCGCCAGCAGTCGACTAGCGGGAGGGCCCCACGAGCAGTACTTC
TRBV13,TRBJ2-7,-,-,14,CASSFGTPAHEQYF,TGTGCCAGCAGCTTCGGTACCCCCGCCCACGAGCAGTACTTC
TRBV9,TRBJ2-7,-,-,14,CASSVDESSYEQYF,TGTGCCAGCAGCGTAGACGAGAGCTCCTACGAGCAGTACTTC
TRBV27,TRBJ2-3,TRBD2,-,14,CASRGLAVTDTQYF,TGTGCCAGCAGGGGCCTAGCGGTCACAGATACGCAGTATTTT
TRBV7-9,TRBJ1-4,TRBD1,-,14,CASSAGTGNEKLFF,TGTGCCAGCAGCGCCGGGACAGGGAATGAAAAACTGTTTTTT
TRBV6-6,TRBJ1-2,-,-,11,CASTKGRGYTF,TGTGCCAGCACCAAGGGTCGGGGCTACACCTTC